This T cell receptor beta chain was profiled in a study of long-term antiretroviral therapy in people with HIV. Overall study results and limits: Against controls, HIV repertoires showed narrower ranges of CDR3 length.

The immunoSEQ assay was v3.0, run at survey level. Measured with immunoSEQ multiplex PCR; TCRdb has only the in-frame clones, and not every one. The sample has over 25,000 clones; around 97% are singletons. The CDR3 is 13 amino acids. CDR1 MNHNS and CDR2 SASEGT come from the germline V gene. Trimming removed 7 bases at V and 3 bases at J, with 13 bases between. Of note for this clone: The target antigen is unknown.

This chain connects TRBV6-1 to TRBJ2-7; D is ambiguous. The receptor's source is a man aged 25 to 40 with HIV. The sequencing used unsorted PBMCs, collected 7.6 years after starting antiretroviral therapy. The CDR3 coding sequence is TGTGCCAGCAACCCCACGGAGAACTACGAGCAGTACTTC. It yields the protein CASNPTENYEQYF.